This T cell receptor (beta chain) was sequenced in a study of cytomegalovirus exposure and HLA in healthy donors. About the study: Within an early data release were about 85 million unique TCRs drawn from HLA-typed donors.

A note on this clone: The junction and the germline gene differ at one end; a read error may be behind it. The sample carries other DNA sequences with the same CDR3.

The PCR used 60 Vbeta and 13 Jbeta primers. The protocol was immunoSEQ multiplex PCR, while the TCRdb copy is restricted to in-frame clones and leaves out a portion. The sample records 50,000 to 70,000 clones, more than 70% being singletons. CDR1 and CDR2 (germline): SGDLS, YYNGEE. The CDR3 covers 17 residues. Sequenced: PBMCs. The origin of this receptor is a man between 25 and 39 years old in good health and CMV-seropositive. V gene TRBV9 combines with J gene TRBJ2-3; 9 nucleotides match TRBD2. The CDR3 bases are TGTGCCAGCAGCGTAAGATCGATGCAGCGGGGGGAGGATACGCAGTATTTC. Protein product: CASSVRSMQRGEDTQYF.